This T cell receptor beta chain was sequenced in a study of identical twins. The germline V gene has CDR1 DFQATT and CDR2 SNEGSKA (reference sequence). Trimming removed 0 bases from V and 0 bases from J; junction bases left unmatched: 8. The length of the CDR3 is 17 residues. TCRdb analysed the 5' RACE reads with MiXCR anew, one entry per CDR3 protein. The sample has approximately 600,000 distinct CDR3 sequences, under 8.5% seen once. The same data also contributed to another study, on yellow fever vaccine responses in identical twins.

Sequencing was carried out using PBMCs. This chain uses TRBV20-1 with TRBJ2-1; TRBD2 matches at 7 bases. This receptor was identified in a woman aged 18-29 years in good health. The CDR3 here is CSARDLLSGASYNEQFF. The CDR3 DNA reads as TGCAGTGCTAGAGATCTGTTAAGCGGGGCCTCCTACAATGAGCAGTTCTTC.